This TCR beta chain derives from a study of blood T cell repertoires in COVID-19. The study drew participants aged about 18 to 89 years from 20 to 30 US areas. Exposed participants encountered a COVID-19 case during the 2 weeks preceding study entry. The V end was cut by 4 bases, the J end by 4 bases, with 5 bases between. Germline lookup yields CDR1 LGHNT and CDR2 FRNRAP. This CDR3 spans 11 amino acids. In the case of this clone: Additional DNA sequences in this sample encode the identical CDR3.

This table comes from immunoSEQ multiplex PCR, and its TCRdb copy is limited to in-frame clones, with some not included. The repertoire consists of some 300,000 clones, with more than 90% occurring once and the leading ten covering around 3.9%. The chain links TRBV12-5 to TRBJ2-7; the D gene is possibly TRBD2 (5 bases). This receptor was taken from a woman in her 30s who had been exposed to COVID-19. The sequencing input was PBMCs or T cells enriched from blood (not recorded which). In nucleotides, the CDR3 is TGTGCTAGTGGTTCGGGGTACGAGCAGTACTTC. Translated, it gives CASGSGYEQYF.